This TCR beta chain was captured by sequencing in a study of a mutant IDH1 vaccine in newly diagnosed glioma. Across the whole study: Those enrolled had earlier been treated with radiotherapy, temozolomide, or both, mostly both.

Trimming took 2 bases from V and 4 from J, leaving 11 bases between them. This CDR3 region has 14 residues. Per germline, CDR1 SGHAT and CDR2 FQNNGV. Time point defined: week 35, safety follow-up. Vaccination used 300 ug of mutant IDH1 20-mer peptide per dose, with topical imiquimod. Sequencing used immunoSEQ multiplex PCR; TCRdb keeps in-frame clones, though not all of them. The data show 41,000 or so clones, with over 75% seen just once and less than 2% held by the top ten. Turning to this clone: Its antigen is unknown.

Specimen: PBMCs, collected from a glioma patient whose treatment included an IDH1 peptide vaccine. This rearrangement joins TRBV11-2 to TRBJ1-1; possibly TRBD1 for D (5 bases). The clonotype comes from a man aged 40-55 years with glioma. The CDR3 DNA follows: TGTGCCAGCAGCTTAACGGGGACGGGCACTGAAGCTTTCTTT. Translation gives CASSLTGTGTEAFF.